This T cell receptor beta chain emerged from a study of monozygotic twins with inflammatory bowel disease. The study's findings and limits: TCRbeta inverse Simpson diversity was decreased in IBD patients versus healthy co-twins.

On this clonotype itself: Its antigen is unidentified.

Researchers generated cDNA in eight separate reactions per sample. Incorporation of UMIs carrying a 6-nucleotide sample barcode was performed by template switching. TCRdb derives one entry per CDR3 protein from the 5' RACE reads, leaving out DNA. In total, the table holds approximately 330,000 distinct CDR3 sequences. CDR3 size: 14 residues. Germline CDR1 and CDR2: DFQATT and SNEGSKA (reference sequence). The V call is TRBV20-1, the J call TRBJ1-1; the TRBD1 assignment by TCRdb is unverifiable without DNA. Sequenced input: blood. This sequence was found in a human donor with ulcerative colitis or Crohn's disease, or a healthy co-twin of an affected twin (not recorded which). CDR3 region: CSARVETGSTEAFF.